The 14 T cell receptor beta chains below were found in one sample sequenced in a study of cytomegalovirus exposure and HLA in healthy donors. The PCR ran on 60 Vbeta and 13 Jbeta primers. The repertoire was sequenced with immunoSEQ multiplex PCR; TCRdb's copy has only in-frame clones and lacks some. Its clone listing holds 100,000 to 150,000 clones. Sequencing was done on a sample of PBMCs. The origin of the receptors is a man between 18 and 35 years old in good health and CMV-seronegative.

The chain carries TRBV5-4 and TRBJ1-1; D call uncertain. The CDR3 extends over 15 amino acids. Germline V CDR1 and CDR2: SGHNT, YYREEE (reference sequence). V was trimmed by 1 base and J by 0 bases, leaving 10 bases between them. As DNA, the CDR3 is TGTGCCAGCAGCTTGCGGCGGGAAATGAACACTGAAGCTTTCTTT. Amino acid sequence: CASSLRREMNTEAFF.

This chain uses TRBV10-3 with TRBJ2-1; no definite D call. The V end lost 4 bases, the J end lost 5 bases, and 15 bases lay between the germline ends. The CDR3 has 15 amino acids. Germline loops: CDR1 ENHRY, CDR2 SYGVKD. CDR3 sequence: CAISVQASLNNEQFF. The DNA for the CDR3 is TGTGCCATCAGTGTCCAGGCCAGCCTTAACAATGAGCAGTTCTTC.

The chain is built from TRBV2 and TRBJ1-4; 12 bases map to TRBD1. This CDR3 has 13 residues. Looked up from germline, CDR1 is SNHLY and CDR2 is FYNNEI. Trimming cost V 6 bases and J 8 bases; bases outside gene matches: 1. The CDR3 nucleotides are TGTGCCAGCAGAGGGACAGGGGGCGAAAAACTGTTTTTT. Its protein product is CASRGTGGEKLFF.

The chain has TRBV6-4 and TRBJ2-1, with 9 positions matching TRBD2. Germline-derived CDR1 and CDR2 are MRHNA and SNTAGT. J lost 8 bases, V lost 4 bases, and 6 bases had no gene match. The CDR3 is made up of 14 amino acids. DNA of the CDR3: TGTGCCAGCAGTGTCTCTAGCGGGAACTATGAGCAGTTCTTC. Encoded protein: CASSVSSGNYEQFF.

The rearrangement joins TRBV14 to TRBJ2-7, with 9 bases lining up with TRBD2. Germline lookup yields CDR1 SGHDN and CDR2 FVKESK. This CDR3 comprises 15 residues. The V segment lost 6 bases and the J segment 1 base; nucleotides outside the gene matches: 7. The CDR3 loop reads CASSLALAGSYEQYF. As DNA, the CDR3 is TGTGCCAGCAGTCTCGCGCTAGCGGGATCCTACGAGCAGTACTTC.

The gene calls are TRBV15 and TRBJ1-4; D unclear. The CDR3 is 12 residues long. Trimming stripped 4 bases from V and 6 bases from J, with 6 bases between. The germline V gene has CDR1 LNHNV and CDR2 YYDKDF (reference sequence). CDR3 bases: TGTGCCACCAGCACCCCGGATGAAAAACTGTTTTTT. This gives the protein CATSTPDEKLFF.

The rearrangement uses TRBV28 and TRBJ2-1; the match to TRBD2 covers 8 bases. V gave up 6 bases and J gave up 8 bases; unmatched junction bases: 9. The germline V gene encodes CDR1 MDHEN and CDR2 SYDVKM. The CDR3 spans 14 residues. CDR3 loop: CASSDLSGSDEQFF. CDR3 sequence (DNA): TGTGCCAGCAGCGACCTAAGCGGGAGCGATGAGCAGTTCTTC.

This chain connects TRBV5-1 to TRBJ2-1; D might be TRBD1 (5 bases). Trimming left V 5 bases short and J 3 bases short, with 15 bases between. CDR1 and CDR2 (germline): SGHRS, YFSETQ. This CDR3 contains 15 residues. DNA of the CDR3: TGCGCCAGCAGACAGCAGGGTACAGGCTACAATGAGCAGTTCTTC. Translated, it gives CASRQQGTGYNEQFF.

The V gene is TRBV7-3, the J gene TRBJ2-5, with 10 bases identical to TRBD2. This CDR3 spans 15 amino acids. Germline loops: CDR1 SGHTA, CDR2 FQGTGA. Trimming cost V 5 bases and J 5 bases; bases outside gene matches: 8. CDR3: CASSPILAGRETQYF. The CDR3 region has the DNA TGTGCCAGCAGCCCGATACTAGCGGGACGGGAGACCCAGTACTTC. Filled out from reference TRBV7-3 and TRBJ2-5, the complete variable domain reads GAGVSQTPSNKVTEKGKYVELRCDPISGHTALYWYRQSLGQGPEFLIYFQGTGAADDSGLPNDRFFAVRPEGSVSTLKIQRTERGDSAVYLCASSPILAGRETQYFGPGTRLLVL.

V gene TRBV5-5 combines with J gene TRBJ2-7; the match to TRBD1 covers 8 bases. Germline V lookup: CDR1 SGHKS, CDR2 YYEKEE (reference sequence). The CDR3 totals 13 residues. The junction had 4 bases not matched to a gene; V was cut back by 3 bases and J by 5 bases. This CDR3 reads CASSSLQGDEQYF. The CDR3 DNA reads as TGTGCCAGCAGCTCCCTACAGGGGGACGAGCAGTACTTC.

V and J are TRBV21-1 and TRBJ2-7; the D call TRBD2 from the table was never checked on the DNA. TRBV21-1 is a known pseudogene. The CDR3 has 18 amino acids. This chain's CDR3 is CASSAPEAETSGGFEQYF. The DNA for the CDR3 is TGTGCCAGCAGCGCCCCTGAGGCGGAGACTAGCGGGGGTTTCGAGCAGTACTTC.

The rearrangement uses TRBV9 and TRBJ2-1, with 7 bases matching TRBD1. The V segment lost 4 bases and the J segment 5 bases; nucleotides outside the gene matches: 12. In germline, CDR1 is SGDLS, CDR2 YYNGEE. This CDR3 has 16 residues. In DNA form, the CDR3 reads TGTGCCAGCAGCCCCCGACAGGGCCGAGTGGACAATGAGCAGTTCTTC. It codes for CASSPRQGRVDNEQFF.

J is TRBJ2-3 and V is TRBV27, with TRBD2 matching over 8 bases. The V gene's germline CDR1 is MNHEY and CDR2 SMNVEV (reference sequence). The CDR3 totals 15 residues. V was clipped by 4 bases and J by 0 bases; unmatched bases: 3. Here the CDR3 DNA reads TGTGCCAGCAGTTCTCCTAGCGGGAGCACAGATACGCAGTATTTT. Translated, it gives CASSSPSGSTDTQYF.

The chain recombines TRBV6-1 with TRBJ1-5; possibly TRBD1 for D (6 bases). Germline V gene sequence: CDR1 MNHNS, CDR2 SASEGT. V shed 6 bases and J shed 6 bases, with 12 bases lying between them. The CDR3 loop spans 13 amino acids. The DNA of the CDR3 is TGTGCCAGCAGGGTGGACAGTCTTCAGCCCCAGCATTTT. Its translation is CASRVDSLQPQHF.